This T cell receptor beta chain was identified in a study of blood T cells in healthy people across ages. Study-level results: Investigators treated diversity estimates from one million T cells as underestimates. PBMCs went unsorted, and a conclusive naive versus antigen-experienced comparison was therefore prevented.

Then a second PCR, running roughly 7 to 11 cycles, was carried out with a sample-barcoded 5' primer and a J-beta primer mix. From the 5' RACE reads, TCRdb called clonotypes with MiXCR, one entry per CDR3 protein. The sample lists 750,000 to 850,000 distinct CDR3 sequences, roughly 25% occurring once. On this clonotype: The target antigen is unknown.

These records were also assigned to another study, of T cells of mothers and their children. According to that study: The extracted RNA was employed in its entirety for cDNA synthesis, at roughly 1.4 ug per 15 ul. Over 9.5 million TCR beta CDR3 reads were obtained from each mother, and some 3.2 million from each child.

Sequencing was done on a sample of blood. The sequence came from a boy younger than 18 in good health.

CDR3 region: CASSLEQGTALPYEQYF. The CDR3 bases are TGTGCCAGCAGCTTAGAACAAGGGACAGCTTTACCCTACGAGCAGTACTTC. The chain is built from TRBV11-2 and TRBJ2-7; 7 bases map to TRBD1. The junction had 10 bases not matched to a gene; V was cut back by 0 bases and J by 2 bases. CDR3 length equals 17 residues. CDR1 and CDR2 from the germline V gene are SGHAT and FQNNGV.